This T cell receptor (beta chain) was sequenced for a study of cytomegalovirus exposure and HLA in healthy donors. Per the germline V gene, CDR1 is SGHVS and CDR2 is FQNEAQ. J gave up 5 bases and V 2 bases, and 7 bases lay outside the gene matches. The CDR3 length is 15 residues. The protocol was immunoSEQ multiplex PCR, while the TCRdb copy is restricted to in-frame clones and leaves out a portion. The table shows 200,000 to 300,000 clones, with approximately 83% occurring only once. The clonotype comes from a woman aged 25-40 years in good health and CMV-seropositive. Material: PBMCs. The chain is built from TRBV7-8 and TRBJ2-5; 8 nucleotides align to TRBD2. The CDR3 sequence: CASSLPPSGGETQYF. The CDR3 coding sequence is TGTGCCAGCAGCTTACCCCCCTCGGGAGGGGAGACCCAGTACTTC.